The sequence of this T cell receptor (beta chain) was determined in a study of blood T cells in healthy people across ages (dated by TCRdb to between 2015 and 2017). As for the study more broadly: Template switching captured roughly one uniquely barcoded TCR beta cDNA molecule per two T cells in model experiments. Using deep sequencing normalized with unique cDNA molecular identifiers, the study measured how TCR beta repertoire diversity changes with age. The donors were split into four age groups: young (average around 15 years), middle-aged (39), aged (about 62) and long-lived (roughly 86). Two additional independent replicas of 1 million unique cDNA reads from the same blood draw were analyzed for two donors (one aged 18 to 30 and one aged 80 or older). Overall study results and their limits: As age increased, observed TCR beta diversity per million T cells dropped in a roughly linear way, and a significant reduction was already evident by age 40. Total diversity estimates from one million sequenced T cells were considered lower bounds and underestimates. Compared with the aged group, the long-lived group had more naive CD4+ T cells, fewer expanded clones and increased TCR diversity, suggesting age selection. Since profiling was done on bulk unsorted PBMCs, naive and antigen-experienced compartments could not be conclusively compared. Because donor CMV infection status was unknown, age-related changes in expanded clonotypes were potentially confounded. There was a strong correlation between observed TCR beta diversity and the percentage of naive T cells measured by flow cytometry.

The roughly 38 donors, aged about 6 to 100 years, were systemically healthy Caucasian individuals from Russia. Around 9.7 milliliters of peripheral blood were collected from each donor into EDTA-treated Vacutainer tubes. PBMCs were isolated by Ficoll-Paque density-gradient centrifugation, with at least 6 million obtained per sample. Trizol reagent was used to extract total RNA from PBMCs, with at least 6 micrograms per sample. Naive CD45RAhigh/CD27high T cell percentages were measured by flow cytometry on a PBMC aliquot from every donor. This clonotype was seen at least ten times. What antigen it recognizes has not been identified. Base quality data are lacking; no much larger clone is found one base away. The germline V gene (reference sequence) provides CDR1 DFQATT and CDR2 SNEGSKA. The CDR3 sequence holds 16 residues, the cysteine and phenylalanine included. Of the read, only the CDR3 DNA is kept; its 48 bases are in frame from base 1. The junction carries 21 bases between V and J, which are trimmed by 5 bases and 4 bases respectively.

The method was 5' RACE. The reads were generated on an Illumina HiSeq 2500. A second PCR of about 6 to 11 cycles was performed with a sample-barcoded 5' primer and a J-beta primer mix. A template-switch 5' adaptor carrying 12 random nucleotides introduced a unique molecular identifier onto each TCR beta cDNA molecule. Each sample yielded at least 2.5 million CDR3-containing paired-end reads. All of the RNA was converted into first-strand cDNA using the Mint cDNA synthesis kit, with a TRBC-specific oligonucleotide serving as the primer. Following uracil-DNA glycosylase treatment, all cDNA underwent a first 18-cycle PCR with the universal primers M1SS and BC2_uni_R. The authors' pipeline ran thus. For normalization, 1 million high-quality reads, each with a distinct molecular identifier, were randomly selected from each sample. Instead of being binned into consensus sequences, reads with shared molecular identifiers were discarded. MiTCR, with a Q25 quality threshold and the strictest error-elimination algorithm, was used for CDR3 identification, clonotype clustering and error correction. A nonparametric unseen species model using Euler transformation provided a lower-bound estimate of total TCR beta diversity. TCRdb cleaned the public reads at Q25 with fastp, built clones with MiXCR and kept in-frame beta chains. Rows with one shared CDR3 protein collapse into an entry with the most common genes and DNA. The V and J calls were not made by the authors but by TCRdb's processing. The sample table contains about 930,000 distinct CDR3 sequences; only one count was recorded for roughly 28% of them. Of the sample, around 9.6% is held by the ten largest clones.

This sample was also put to use in a study of T cells of mothers and their children. Reported in the second study: Nine systemically healthy Caucasian individuals, comprising three mothers and their six children, were included as donors. cDNA synthesis consumed the entire amount of extracted RNA, loaded at approximately 1.5 ug RNA in each 15 ul reaction. Sample barcodes and 2-4 random nucleotides were added via the M1S primer in the second PCR. Over 9 million TCR beta CDR3 reads were obtained for each mother, and around 2.7 million reads were obtained for each child. Thymic selection similarly shapes TCR recombination output in related and unrelated pairs, with minor effect from inherited differences. Normalized repertoire overlap was always found to be slightly, but never significantly, higher in related mother-child pairs than in unrelated mother-child pairs. Persistent microchimeric T cell clones were not detected, at a sensitivity of about 100 clones per million clonotypes. Deep NGS was used in the study to compare the TCR beta repertoires of mothers and children and to look for features that separate related mother-child pairs from unrelated individuals. The mean age was roughly 36 +/- 4 years for the mothers and around 10 +/- 4 years for the children. After adapter ligation was performed with NEBNext reagents, the libraries were sequenced on an Illumina HiSeq 2000 with 100+100 nt paired-end reads. To prevent cross-contamination, the mother and child libraries were prepared a month apart and were sequenced in separate runs. Between about 500,000 and 2,100,000 distinct TCR beta clonotypes were identified per donor. Naive TCR beta clonotypes were estimated from low-frequency clonotypes matched to each donor's FACS-determined naive share, without sorting.

The sample comprised blood. Rearrangement joined TRBV20-1 to TRBJ2-1; the D call is possibly TRBD1 or TRBD2, each sharing 7 bases. This TCR was recovered from a middle-aged woman in good health. The CDR3 sequence is CSAPRGGGSLYNEQFF. The nucleotide sequence is TGCAGTGCTCCCAGGGGGGGGGGCTCCCTTTACAATGAGCAGTTCTTC.